This T cell receptor beta chain was identified in a study of vaccination effects on CD4 cells after COVID-19. Across the study: Post-vaccine sample collection fell at a median of 72 days after the second dose. Study-level findings and limits: Researchers reported few convalescent patients and no early post-infection timepoints in the study.

Ahead of sequencing, the ViraFEST assay grew antigen-specific CD4+ T cells using viral peptide pools. Investigators separated out CD4+ T cells once 9 to 11 days of culture had passed. The participants, recipients of two vaccine doses, got either BNT162b2 or mRNA-1273. None of the vaccinated had previously contracted SARS-CoV-2, and their nucleocapsid antibodies tested negative. Method: immunoSEQ multiplex PCR; TCRdb's copy keeps in-frame clones and lacks some. The sample has 64,000 or so clones, under 80% seen once. V lost 8 bases and J lost 5, with 15 bases in between. The length of the CDR3 is 12 residues. Germline CDR1 SQVTM, CDR2 ANQGSEA. Only one count was recorded for this clone. The antigen is unknown.

This clonotype was obtained from a human donor who received a COVID-19 vaccine. V and J are TRBV29-1 and TRBJ2-5; D is tentatively TRBD1 or TRBD2 (5 bases each). Source: CD4+ T cells from PBMCs cultured with HCoV-OC43 spike peptides, taken after COVID-19 vaccination. Subset specified: HCoV-OC43 spike overlapping peptide pool stimulation. The CDR3 bases are TGCAGCATTTCATTGGGGACGGAGACCCAGTACTTC. Translation: CSISLGTETQYF. Using reference TRBV29-1 and TRBJ2-5 for the parts outside the CDR3, the full variable domain is SAVISQKPSRDICQRGTSLTIQCQVDSQVTMMFWYRQQPGQSLTLIATANQGSEATYESGFVIDKFPISRPNLTFSTLTVSNMSPEDSSIYLCSISLGTETQYFGPGTRLLVL.